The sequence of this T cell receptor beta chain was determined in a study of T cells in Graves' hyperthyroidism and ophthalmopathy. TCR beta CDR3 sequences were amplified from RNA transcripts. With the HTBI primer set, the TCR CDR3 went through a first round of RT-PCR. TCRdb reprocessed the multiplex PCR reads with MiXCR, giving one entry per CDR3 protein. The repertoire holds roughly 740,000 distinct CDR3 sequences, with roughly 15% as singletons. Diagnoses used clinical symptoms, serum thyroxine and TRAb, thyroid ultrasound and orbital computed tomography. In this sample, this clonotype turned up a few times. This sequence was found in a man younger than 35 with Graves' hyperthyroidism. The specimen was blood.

The CDR3 nucleotides are TGTGCCTGGAGTTTGGGGGGGAATTCACCCCTCCACTTT. It codes for CAWSLGGNSPLHF. The V and J genes are TRBV30 and TRBJ1-6; D perhaps matches TRBD1 (5 bases). V lost 2 bases to trimming and J lost 7 bases, with 9 bases between them. The germline V gene encodes CDR1 GTSNPN and CDR2 SVGIG (reference sequence). The CDR3 is made up of 13 amino acids. Using reference TRBV30 and TRBJ1-6 for the parts outside the CDR3, the full variable domain is SQTIHQWPATLVQPVGSPLSLECTVEGTSNPNLYWYRQAAGRGLQLLFYSVGIGQISSEVPQNLSASRPQDRQFILSSKKLLLSDSGFYLCAWSLGGNSPLHFGNGTRLTVT.